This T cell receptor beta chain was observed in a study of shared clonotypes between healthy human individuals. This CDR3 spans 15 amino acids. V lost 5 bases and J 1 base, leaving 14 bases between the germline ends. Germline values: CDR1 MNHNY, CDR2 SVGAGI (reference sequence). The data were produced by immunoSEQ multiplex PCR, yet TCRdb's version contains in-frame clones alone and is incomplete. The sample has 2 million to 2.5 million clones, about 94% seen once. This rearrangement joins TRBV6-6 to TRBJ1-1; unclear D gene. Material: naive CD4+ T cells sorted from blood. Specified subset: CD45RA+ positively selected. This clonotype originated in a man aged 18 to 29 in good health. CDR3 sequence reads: CASSNHEAANTEAFF. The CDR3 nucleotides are TGTGCCAGCAGTAACCACGAGGCGGCGAACACTGAAGCTTTCTTT.